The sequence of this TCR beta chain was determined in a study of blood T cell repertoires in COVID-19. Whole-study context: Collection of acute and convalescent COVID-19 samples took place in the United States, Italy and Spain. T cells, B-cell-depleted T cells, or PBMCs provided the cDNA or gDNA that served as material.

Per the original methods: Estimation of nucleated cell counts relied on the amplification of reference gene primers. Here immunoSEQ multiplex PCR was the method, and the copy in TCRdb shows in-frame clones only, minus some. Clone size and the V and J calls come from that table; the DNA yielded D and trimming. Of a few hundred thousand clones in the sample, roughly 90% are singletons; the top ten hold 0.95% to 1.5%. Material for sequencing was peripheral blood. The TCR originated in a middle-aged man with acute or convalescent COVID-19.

The CDR3 DNA reads TGTGCCAGCAGTTTGATTTGGGCGGGGGGCGAGCAGTACTTC. It encodes CASSLIWAGGEQYF. The chain is built from TRBV6-5 and TRBJ2-7; 8 bases are shared with TRBD2. V gave up 4 bases and J gave up 6 bases; unmatched junction bases: 8. The CDR3 contains 14 residues. Germline loops: CDR1 MNHEY, CDR2 SVGAGI.